The entry that follows covers one T cell receptor beta chain sequence. These data are taken from a study of blood T cell repertoires in COVID-19. At the level of the study: Some COVID-19 samples were acute and others convalescent; all came from the United States, Italy and Spain. From T cells, B-cell-depleted T cells, or PBMCs came the material, which was cDNA or gDNA.

Per the original methods: How many nucleated cells were present was estimated from reference gene primer amplification. Sequencing was performed with immunoSEQ multiplex PCR; in TCRdb, only in-frame clones are kept and a portion is missing. V and J calls plus clone size are reproduced from that table; the DNA served to infer D and trimming. Of about 300,000 clones in the sample, 90% are singletons; the top ten hold around 4.4%. Self-reported history from a screening survey and questionnaire set each donor's cohort. The clonotype was recovered from a woman under 30 with acute COVID-19. Material for sequencing was PBMCs or T cells enriched from blood (not recorded which).

The CDR3 nucleotides read TGTGCCAGCAGCCCTACCTCGGGGAACTATGGCTACACCTTC. Residues: CASSPTSGNYGYTF. The J gene is TRBJ1-2, the V gene TRBV28; D gene ambiguous. The germline CDR1 and CDR2 sequences are MDHEN and SYDVKM. The CDR3 extends over 14 amino acids. Trimming took 6 bases from V and 2 from J, leaving 13 bases between them.